This T cell receptor (beta chain) was retrieved from a study of T-cell reconstitution after alpha-beta-depleted transplantation in children. Unique molecular identifiers were incorporated during preparation of the TCRbeta library. TCRdb recomputed calls from the PCR reads with MiXCR, one row per CDR3 protein. The table records about 540,000 distinct CDR3 sequences, around 17% of them present only once. CDR3 length: 13 residues. In germline, CDR1 is SGHRS, CDR2 YFSETQ. V gave up 0 bases and J gave up 5 bases, with 6 bases separating them. This clonotype was counted between two and nine times. The sequences come from PBMCs from the stem cell graft donor, collected from the stem cell graft. This receptor was identified in a human donor who donated a stem cell graft to a child with acute lymphoblastic leukemia. This chain joins TRBV5-1 and TRBJ2-4; D unclear. CDR3: CASSLEAENIQYF. The CDR3, as DNA: TGCGCCAGCAGCTTGGAGGCAGAAAACATTCAGTACTTC.